This TCR beta chain derives from a study of cytomegalovirus exposure and HLA in healthy donors. General observations from the study: Most TCR beta V segments were productive about 87% or about 30% of the time in an earlier analysis.

Trimming took off 0 bases at V and 4 bases at J, with 13 bases between the two ends. Germline CDR1 SGHRS, CDR2 YFSETQ. This CDR3 has 15 residues. A multiplex PCR was run with 60 Vbeta primers and 13 Jbeta primers. Using immunoSEQ multiplex PCR, the repertoire was profiled, and TCRdb retains in-frame clones only, with some absent. The sample has 170,000 or so clones, more than 60% seen once; the top ten hold over 2.5%. A note on this clone: Its matching antigen is unknown.

Sequencing was performed on PBMCs. The receptor was derived from a woman aged 50 to 60 in good health and CMV-seropositive. The genes are TRBV5-1 and TRBJ1-2; no firm D call. In nucleotides, the CDR3 is TGCGCCAGCAGCTTGGCCAGTAACAGTATCTATGGCTACACCTTC. Protein sequence: CASSLASNSIYGYTF.